This is a list of T cell receptor beta chains from one sample in a study of OX40 agonist ivuxolimab in advanced cancers. Generated by immunoSEQ multiplex PCR, the TCRdb table keeps only in-frame clones and is missing some. The sample has tens of thousands of clones, less than 90% seen once. The sequencing here drew on CD4+ or CD8+ T cells sorted from blood, taken in a trial of the OX40 agonist ivuxolimab. The receptors were gathered from an adult with an advanced solid tumor such as melanoma, head and neck, liver or kidney cancer. CDR3s include the opening cysteine and the closing phenylalanine or tryptophan. The D gene is left open where the match is weak. Rows give clone size only sometimes, using once, few, many, or a class for an expanded clone.

J gene	D gene	V gene	clone size	CDR3 protein	CDR3 DNA
TRBJ2-1	TRBD2	TRBV11-3	.	CASSSATSRAHNEQFF	TGTGCCAGCAGCTCCGCGACTAGCCGTGCCCACAATGAGCAGTTCTTC
TRBJ2-1	TRBD2	TRBV7-9	few	CASRTSGRGYEQFF	TGTGCCAGCAGGACTAGCGGGAGAGGTTATGAGCAGTTCTTC
TRBJ2-1	.	TRBV5-4	.	CASSIAYNEQFF	TGTGCCAGCAGCATCGCATACAATGAGCAGTTCTTC
TRBJ2-1	TRBD2	TRBV25-1	.	CASSARIAGGGVNEQFF	TGTGCCAGCAGTGCGAGAATAGCGGGAGGGGGTGTCAATGAGCAGTTCTTC
TRBJ2-7	.	TRBV27	.	CASSGGTGDYEQYF	TGTGCCAGCAGCGGGGGGACAGGAGACTACGAGCAGTACTTC
TRBJ2-4	.	TRBV30	.	CAWTGSRTLAKNIQYF	TGTGCCTGGACAGGGAGTCGGACGCTAGCCAAAAACATTCAGTACTTC
TRBJ1-5	.	TRBV6-5	.	CASSWTVDQPQHF	TGTGCCAGCAGCTGGACAGTAGATCAGCCCCAGCATTTT
TRBJ1-5	.	TRBV30	.	CAWNTGRVQPQHF	TGTGCCTGGAATACAGGGAGGGTTCAGCCCCAGCATTTT
TRBJ2-7	.	TRBV6-6	.	CASSSPGLHEQYF	TGTGCCAGCAGTTCACCGGGACTCCACGAGCAGTACTTC
TRBJ2-7	.	TRBV7-7	.	CASSFTESSYEQYF	TGTGCCAGCAGCTTTACAGAGAGCTCCTACGAGCAGTACTTC
TRBJ2-2	.	TRBV19	.	CASRRGATGELFF	TGTGCCAGTAGACGGGGGGCGACCGGGGAGCTGTTTTTT
TRBJ1-4	.	TRBV9	.	CASSQGSNEKLFF	TGTGCCAGCAGCCAGGGATCTAATGAAAAACTGTTTTTT
TRBJ1-1	.	TRBV20-1	.	CSASPGDEAFF	TGCAGTGCTAGTCCGGGTGATGAAGCTTTCTTT
TRBJ1-2	.	TRBV30	.	CAWSVAAGLGYGYTF	TGTGCCTGGAGTGTAGCGGCGGGGCTCGGCTATGGCTACACCTTC
TRBJ1-1	.	TRBV5-6	.	CASSFLSDSTAFF	TGTGCCAGCAGCTTCTTATCCGACTCTACGGCTTTCTTT
TRBJ1-1	.	TRBV18	.	CASSRSGQHDPIDEAFF	TGTGCCAGCTCACGATCCGGACAGCATGATCCAATCGATGAAGCTTTCTTT
TRBJ1-1	.	TRBV27	once	CASMVGMNTEAFF	TGTGCCAGCATGGTAGGCATGAACACTGAAGCTTTCTTT
TRBJ2-7	.	TRBV10-3	.	CATRPEDREQYF	TGTGCCACCCGCCCGGAGGATAGGGAGCAGTACTTC
TRBJ2-1	TRBD1	TRBV13	.	CASSLGQQPYNEQFF	TGTGCCAGCAGCTTGGGACAGCAACCTTACAATGAGCAGTTCTTC
TRBJ2-5	.	TRBV7-7	.	CASSLAGHKQETQYF	TGTGCCAGCAGCTTAGCAGGCCACAAACAAGAGACCCAGTACTTC
TRBJ2-6	TRBD1	TRBV5-1	.	CASSITGGNGANVLTF	TGCGCCAGCAGCATTACAGGGGGTAACGGGGCCAACGTCCTGACTTTC
TRBJ2-5	TRBD1	TRBV5-4	.	CASSSGTGAGETQYF	TGTGCCAGCAGCTCCGGGACAGGGGCTGGGGAGACCCAGTACTTC
TRBJ2-7	.	TRBV30	.	CAWGFARGGNEQYF	TGTGCCTGGGGATTTGCCAGGGGCGGGAACGAGCAGTACTTC
TRBJ1-1	.	TRBV12-5	.	CASGLVLGRGNTEAFF	TGTGCTAGTGGTTTGGTGCTCGGAAGGGGGAACACTGAAGCTTTCTTT
TRBJ2-3	.	TRBV7-2	.	CASSLLGRDTDTQYF	TGTGCCAGCAGCTTACTAGGGCGGGACACAGATACGCAGTATTTT
TRBJ1-1	TRBD1	TRBV20-1	.	CSAGQGQVAFF	TGCAGTGCAGGACAGGGTCAGGTGGCTTTCTTT
TRBJ2-7	.	TRBV2	few	CAIGTVSYEQYF	TGTGCCATCGGGACGGTTTCCTACGAGCAGTACTTC
TRBJ2-7	TRBD2	TRBV27	.	CASSYGGGTYEQYF	TGTGCCAGCAGTTATGGGGGGGGAACCTACGAGCAGTACTTC
TRBJ1-1	TRBD1	TRBV30	.	CAWSRTGVTEAFF	TGTGCCTGGAGTAGGACAGGGGTCACTGAAGCTTTCTTT
TRBJ2-7	TRBD1	TRBV2	.	CATMMDRDGEQYF	TGTGCCACCATGATGGACAGGGATGGCGAGCAGTACTTC
TRBJ2-7	.	TRBV5-4	.	CASSFGRGYEQYF	TGTGCCAGCAGCTTTGGCAGGGGCTACGAGCAGTACTTC
TRBJ1-5	.	TRBV18	.	CASSPSGVDQPQHF	TGTGCCAGCTCACCGAGTGGAGTGGATCAGCCCCAGCATTTT
TRBJ1-2	.	TRBV9	.	CASRPGDLRGYTF	TGTGCCAGCAGACCTGGGGACCTCAGGGGCTACACCTTC
TRBJ2-7	TRBD1	TRBV5-1	.	CASSLEGTALDEQYF	TGCGCCAGCAGCTTGGAAGGGACAGCACTAGACGAGCAGTACTTC
TRBJ2-7	.	TRBV19	.	CASSIPGGKMYF	TGTGCCAGTAGTATACCCGGGGGAAAGATGTACTTC
TRBJ2-7	TRBD2	TRBV27	.	CASSLSGIFYEQYF	TGTGCCAGCAGTTTAAGCGGGATCTTCTACGAGCAGTACTTC
TRBJ2-1	.	TRBV27	many	CASSLGLGGNNEQFF	TGTGCCAGCAGTCTAGGACTAGGGGGTAACAATGAGCAGTTCTTC
TRBJ1-5	.	TRBV6-5	.	CASSQAAFSNQPQHF	TGTGCCAGCAGCCAGGCGGCGTTTAGCAATCAGCCCCAGCATTTT
TRBJ2-1	.	TRBV19	.	CASSIMGDGNEQFF	TGTGCCAGTAGTATAATGGGAGACGGCAATGAGCAGTTCTTC
TRBJ2-3	.	TRBV5-6	.	CASSPTFTDTQYF	TGTGCCAGCAGCCCTACTTTTACAGATACGCAGTATTTT
TRBJ2-3	.	TRBV4-3	.	CASSQDAGKPTDTQYF	TGCGCCAGCAGCCAAGACGCCGGAAAGCCCACAGATACGCAGTATTTT
TRBJ2-3	.	TRBV5-4	.	CASSLAASRSTDTQYF	TGTGCCAGCAGCTTGGCAGCTAGCAGAAGCACAGATACGCAGTATTTT